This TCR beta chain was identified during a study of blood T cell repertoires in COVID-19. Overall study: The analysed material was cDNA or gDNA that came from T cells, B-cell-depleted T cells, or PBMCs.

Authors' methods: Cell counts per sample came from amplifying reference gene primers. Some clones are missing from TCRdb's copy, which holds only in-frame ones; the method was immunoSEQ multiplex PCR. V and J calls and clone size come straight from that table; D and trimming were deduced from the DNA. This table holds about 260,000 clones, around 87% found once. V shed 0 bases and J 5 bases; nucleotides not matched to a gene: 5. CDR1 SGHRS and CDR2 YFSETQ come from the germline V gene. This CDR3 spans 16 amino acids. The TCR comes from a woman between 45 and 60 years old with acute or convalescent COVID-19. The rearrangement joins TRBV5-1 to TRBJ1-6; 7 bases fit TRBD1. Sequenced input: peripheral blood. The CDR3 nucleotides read TGCGCCAGCAGCTTGGCTGGTCAGGGGGATAATTCACCCCTCCACTTT. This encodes CASSLAGQGDNSPLHF.